This TCR beta chain originates from a study of Ad26.COV2.S vaccination and SARS-CoV-2 variants (dated by TCRdb to the early 2020s). Regarding the study in general: Donors in the vaccine arm were drawn from COV1001, a phase I-IIa trial of Ad26.COV2.S in healthy adults that was multicentre, randomized, double-blind and placebo-controlled. Trial participants were randomized into five groups of five: low-dose or high-dose Ad26.COV2.S given once or twice, or placebo on both occasions. Sequencing of the TCRbeta repertoire served to evaluate the specificity and breadth of SARS-CoV-2-reactive T cell receptors following Ad26.COV2.S vaccination. Throughout the experiments and outcome assessment, investigators stayed blinded to trial group allocation. Ad26.COV2.S was given intramuscularly at 5x10^10 or 1x10^11 viral particles, as a single shot or as two shots 56 days apart. A total of some 30 samples were included in the TCR-sequenced set, comprising roughly 19 Ad26.COV2.S vaccine recipients, 5 placebo recipients and 8 SARS-CoV-2 convalescent individuals. Results and caveats for the whole study, not just this receptor: It was noted by the authors that total T cell responses may have been underestimated by the TCR breadth and depth analyses. After vaccination, substantial breadth of spike-specific CD8+ and CD4+ T cell responses was reported. Compared with placebo recipients, Ad26.COV2.S recipients showed higher spike-specific TCR breadth (P = 0.0014). The study was not powered for comparison of responses between vaccine doses or regimens. Non-spike TCR breadth was comparable between vaccine and placebo recipients, consistent with the vaccine containing only spike.

Remarks on this clone: Its antigen is not yet known. Per-nucleotide qualities are absent, and no much larger clonotype sits a single base away.

The immunoSEQ Assay was the method used to sequence TCRbeta CDR3 regions. After extraction, genomic DNA underwent amplification by bias-controlled multiplex PCR, followed by high-throughput sequencing. As for the authors' bioinformatics: To quantify the absolute abundance of each unique TCRbeta CDR3 region, sequences were collapsed and filtered. T cell fraction was estimated by normalizing TCRbeta template counts to usable DNA, which was measured by amplifying reference genes present in all nucleated cells. Repertoire TCRs were annotated as SARS-CoV-2-specific when V gene, CDR3 amino acid sequence and J gene were exactly matched to a known reactive TCR set. MIRA supplied the reference SARS-CoV-2 TCR set, which was filtered for enrichment in COVID-19-positive ImmuneCODE repertoires so that public or cross-reactive TCRs were removed. Based on the MIRA antigens, annotated TCRs were further analysed at the level of specific ORF or position within ORF. Breadth was defined as annotated unique rearrangements over total unique productive rearrangements; depth was the summed frequency of those rearrangements. Two-sided Wilcoxon rank-sum tests were applied when comparing TCR breadth between groups. TCRdb obtained this table from immuneACCESS and retained in-frame rearrangements with V and J assigned. These tables miss some clones; where compared with another copy, unresolved V genes account for less than half of the shortfall, and the remainder is unexplained. V, J and clone size were drawn from that table, and D and trimming were deduced from the DNA. The sample data list roughly 320,000 clones, and about nine tenths of these were observed just once. The top ten clones comprise more than 3% of the sample.

The germline V gene (reference sequence) supplies CDR1 LNHDA and CDR2 SQIVND. From its cysteine to its phenylalanine, the CDR3 spans 14 amino acids. Only the CDR3 region is kept as DNA, spanning 42 bases read in frame from base 1. The junction shows trimming of 11 bases on V and 3 bases on J, and the gene matches do not reach 7 bases of it. Reading the label with the study, this specimen's treatment or condition is: 15 to 20 received Ad26.COV2.S at low or high dose, single or two shots; 5 received placebo; per-sample allocation not given. For vaccine and placebo recipients, repertoires were sequenced using samples collected on day 63 after the first injection. In Cohort 1b, some 25 adults aged 18-55 years were enrolled at a single site in Boston, USA, between 29 July and 7 August 2020. As a vaccine, Ad26.COV2.S was a replication-incompetent adenovirus type 26 vector that expressed a prefusion-stabilized SARS-CoV-2 spike protein derived from the original Wuhan strain.

The receptor's source is a person between 18 and 60 years old who received the Ad26.COV2.S COVID-19 vaccine or a placebo. The chain employs TRBV19 and TRBJ2-2; 9 middle bases align to TRBD1. The source material was peripheral blood, sampled in a trial of Ad26.COV2.S vaccine versus placebo. This receptor has the CDR3 CAFYRGRDTGELFF. The sequenced DNA: TGTGCCTTCTACAGGGGGCGCGACACCGGGGAGCTGTTTTTT.